This T cell receptor beta chain was sequenced during a study of OX40 agonist ivuxolimab in advanced cancers. Germline V CDR1 and CDR2: MGHRA, YSYEKL. This CDR3 spans 11 amino acids. The ends were cut back, 4 bases at V and 11 bases at J, with 11 bases in the middle. This clone was observed a handful of times. Only in-frame clones appear in the TCRdb table, and some are missing; sequencing was by immunoSEQ multiplex PCR. This repertoire shows about 80,000 clones, about 90% found once; its top ten account for over 8.5%. The receptor's source is an adult with an advanced solid tumor such as melanoma, head and neck, liver or kidney cancer. The sample in question was CD4+ or CD8+ T cells sorted from blood, obtained in a trial of the OX40 agonist ivuxolimab. The chain uses TRBV4-1 and TRBJ1-1; tentative D call: TRBD1 (5 bases). CDR3 protein: CASSLGTKAFF. The CDR3 nucleotides read TGCGCCAGCAGCCTTGGGACGAAGGCTTTCTTT.